These T cell receptor beta chains were read from a single sample in a study of Graves' ophthalmopathy and Graves' hyperthyroidism. TCRdb passed the multiplex PCR reads through MiXCR, listing each CDR3 protein once. The sample contains roughly 400,000 distinct CDR3 sequences, roughly 14% of which appear only once. The material sequenced was peripheral blood. These receptor sequences come from a woman younger than 30 with stable Graves' hyperthyroidism. The CDR3 runs from the conserved cysteine through the conserved F or W. The D gene is left open where the match is weak. The listing skips clone size in some rows; elsewhere it reads once, few, many or a size class.

v_gene	d_gene	abundance	j_gene	CDR3nt	CDR3aa
TRBV12-3/TRBV12-4	-	many	TRBJ1-6	TGTGCCAGCAGTTTCCTGCTAGGAGGCAATTCACCCCTCCACTTT	CASSFLLGGNSPLHF
TRBV6-1	TRBD1	many	TRBJ1-5	TGTGCCAGCAGTAAAGGGGACAGGGGACAGCCCCAGCATTTT	CASSKGDRGQPQHF
TRBV6-1	TRBD2	many	TRBJ2-5	TGTGCCAGCCGACTAGCTCCTTCAGAGACCCAGTACTTC	CASRLAPSETQYF
TRBV19	TRBD1	many	TRBJ1-1	TGTGCCAGTAGTATGTGGGGCAGGGGGCCCCCTGAAGCTTTCTTT	CASSMWGRGPPEAFF
TRBV2	TRBD1	many	TRBJ2-4	TGTGCCAGCAGTGCCCGGGACAGTTCAATCTACATTCAGTACTTC	CASSARDSSIYIQYF
TRBV20-1	-	many	TRBJ2-2	TGCAGTGCTAGAGATAACAGGGGAGGGAGCGGAGAGCTGTTTTTT	CSARDNRGGSGELFF
TRBV20-1	-	many	TRBJ1-3	TGCAGTTGCTCAAGAGGGCCTGGAAACACCATATATTTT	CSCSRGPGNTIYF
TRBV29-1	TRBD1	once	TRBJ2-2	TGCAGCGTTGGGGACAGGCAAACCGGGGAGCTGTTTTTT	CSVGDRQTGELFF
TRBV12-3/TRBV12-4	-	many	TRBJ1-1	TGTGCCAGCAGTGACGATATGAACACTGAAGCTTTCTTT	CASSDDMNTEAFF
TRBV7-6	-	many	TRBJ2-4	TGTGCCAGCAGCGCGGCGCCCCAGGCGGACATTCAGTACTTC	CASSAAPQADIQYF
TRBV6-1	-	many	TRBJ1-6	TGTGCCAGCAGTCGGGCCCCCATTTTAGGTTCACCCCTCCACTTT	CASSRAPILGSPLHF
TRBV6-1	TRBD1	many	TRBJ1-1	TGTGCCAGCAGGGAACCCGGGACAGTGGGGAACCATCTCTTT	CASREPGTVGNHLF
TRBV12-3/TRBV12-4	-	many	TRBJ2-5	TGTGCCAGCAGCACGACAACGCCGGAGACCCAGTACTTC	CASSTTTPETQYF
TRBV6-2/TRBV6-3	TRBD1	many	TRBJ2-5	TGTGCCAGCAGTTACCGCGACAGGGGGATTCAAGGGACCCAGTACTTC	CASSYRDRGIQGTQYF
TRBV12-3/TRBV12-4	TRBD1	few	TRBJ1-3	TGTGCCAGCAGCTCCGGACAGGGCGGAAACACCATATATTTT	CASSSGQGGNTIYF
TRBV2	TRBD2	once	TRBJ2-5	TGTGCCAGCAGTGATCTGGGAGGGGCCGGAGAGACCCAGTACTTC	CASSDLGGAGETQYF
TRBV2	-	many	TRBJ2-2	TGTGCCAGCACCAAAGGAGGGGCCCTGAACACCGGGGAGCTGTTTTTT	CASTKGGALNTGELFF
TRBV20-1	-	few	TRBJ1-2	TGCAGTGCTCCTTTGACGGAGGGGCTAGGAGGCTACACCTTC	CSAPLTEGLGGYTF
TRBV12-3/TRBV12-4	-	many	TRBJ1-1	TGTGCCAGCAGTCGGATATTGGGCACTGAAGCTTTCTTT	CASSRILGTEAFF
TRBV12-3/TRBV12-4	-	many	TRBJ2-7	TGTGCCAGCGGTAACTACGAGCAGTACTTC	CASGNYEQYF
TRBV12-3/TRBV12-4	-	many	TRBJ2-4	TGTGCCAGCAGTTCACAGGGTGTGGACATTCAGTACTTC	CASSSQGVDIQYF
TRBV6-1	TRBD1	-	TRBJ2-7	TGTGCCAGCAGTGAAGGGGACAGGGCCTACGAGCAGTACTTC	CASSEGDRAYEQYF
TRBV12-3/TRBV12-4	-	many	TRBJ1-1	TGTGCCAGCAGTTCCCCCCGGGGGCTTAAAGGTGAAGCTTTCTTT	CASSSPRGLKGEAFF
TRBV5-1	TRBD1	many	TRBJ2-5	TGCGCCAGCGGACAGGGGTTAAAGACCCAGTACTTC	CASGQGLKTQYF
TRBV6-2/TRBV6-3	-	many	TRBJ1-1	TGTGCCAGCAGTTGGGCCCTTCAATTCGTCGGCACTGAAGCTTTCTTT	CASSWALQFVGTEAFF
TRBV2	TRBD1	few	TRBJ2-2	TGTGCCATTTCAGGGGACAGGGGCACCGGGGAGCTGTTTTTT	CAISGDRGTGELFF
TRBV11-2	TRBD1	-	TRBJ2-2	TGTGCCAGCAGCTTGGGGACAGGACGGAACACCGGGGAGCTGTTTTTT	CASSLGTGRNTGELFF
TRBV28	TRBD1	-	TRBJ2-7	TGTGCCAGCAGAAGGGACAGGGGGCGTAGCTACGAGCAGTACTTC	CASRRDRGRSYEQYF
TRBV19	-	many	TRBJ2-5	TGTGCCAGTAGAGCAGGGGGGCAGAAAGAGACCCAGTACTTC	CASRAGGQKETQYF
TRBV2	TRBD1	many	TRBJ1-2	TGTGCCAGCACCCCCAGACAGGGGGCTTACTATGGCTACACCTTC	CASTPRQGAYYGYTF
TRBV13	-	many	TRBJ1-1	TGTGCCAGCAGCCCAAGCGGTACGAACACTGAAGCTTTCTTT	CASSPSGTNTEAFF
TRBV12-3/TRBV12-4	-	many	TRBJ2-7	TGTGCCAGCAGCCGGCGGACAGACCTCTACGAGCAGTACTTC	CASSRRTDLYEQYF
TRBV20-1	-	many	TRBJ2-5	TGCAGTGCTAGAGGAGAAGGACGATCCGGAGAGACCCAGTACTTC	CSARGEGRSGETQYF
TRBV12-3/TRBV12-4	-	many	TRBJ1-5	TGTGCCAGCACCCCAGGGACCTATCAGCCCCAGCATTTT	CASTPGTYQPQHF
TRBV12-5	-	many	TRBJ2-5	TGTGCTAGTGGCTATAAGTATCCCCAGTACTTC	CASGYKYPQYF
TRBV5-1	TRBD2	few	TRBJ2-2	TGCGCCAGCAGCCCCTTCGCTGGGGGGGGGAACACCGGGAAGCTGTTTTTT	CASSPFAGGGNTGKLFF
TRBV18	-	-	TRBJ2-7	TGTGCCAGCTCACAAAGGGACCTCGACGAGCAGTACTTC	CASSQRDLDEQYF
TRBV3-1	TRBD2	-	TRBJ2-7	TGTGCCAGCAGCCAATCGCGGACTAGCGGGGGGGCTCGCGAGCAGTACTTC	CASSQSRTSGGAREQYF
TRBV12-3/TRBV12-4	-	many	TRBJ2-7	TGTGCCAGCAGTTGGAGGGGGCCCTACGAGCAGTACTTC	CASSWRGPYEQYF
TRBV7-3	-	many	TRBJ2-2	TGTGCCAGCAGCTTAGGGACTGGAACAGGGACCGGCACCGGGGAGCTGTTTTTT	CASSLGTGTGTGTGELFF
TRBV5-5	-	many	TRBJ1-5	TGTGCCAGCAGCTTGAGTTTGGATAGAACTGGGCAGCCCCAGCATTTT	CASSLSLDRTGQPQHF
TRBV2	-	many	TRBJ1-1	TGTGCCAGCAGTCCGGACCTTGACCCTGAAGCTTTCTTT	CASSPDLDPEAFF
TRBV20-1	-	many	TRBJ1-5	TGCAGTGCTAGCGGCTCCGAGGGGCAAGGCAATCAGCCCCAGCATTTT	CSASGSEGQGNQPQHF
TRBV20-1	TRBD2	many	TRBJ2-7	TGCAGTGCTAGAGATCCCGGGGGGGCCGACGAGCAGTACTTC	CSARDPGGADEQYF
TRBV27	-	many	TRBJ1-1	TGTGCCAGCTTGGGCGGGAACACTGAAGCTTTCTTT	CASLGGNTEAFF
TRBV7-2	TRBD1	many	TRBJ1-1	TGTGCCAGCAGCTTTGACAGGGCGGATGAAGCTTTCTTT	CASSFDRADEAFF
TRBV6-1	-	many	TRBJ1-1	TGTGCCAGCAGTGTTGGGGATGTGAACACTGAAGCTTTCTTT	CASSVGDVNTEAFF
TRBV5-1	-	many	TRBJ1-2	TGCGCCAGCAGCTTGGTTGGGTCGGGGACCGACTATGGCTACACCTTC	CASSLVGSGTDYGYTF
TRBV12-3/TRBV12-4	TRBD1	many	TRBJ2-2	TGTGCCAGCAGTTTAGCGGCCAGGGGGCGGAGCACCGGGGAGCTGTTTTTT	CASSLAARGRSTGELFF
TRBV6-4	TRBD2	many	TRBJ2-5	TGTGCCAGCAGTGACCTGGGACTAGCGGGGGGGTGCGAAGAGACCCAGTACTTC	CASSDLGLAGGCEETQYF
TRBV7-9	-	many	TRBJ1-1	TGTGCCAGCAGCTACCACAGGGACGGGGCTTTCTTT	CASSYHRDGAFF